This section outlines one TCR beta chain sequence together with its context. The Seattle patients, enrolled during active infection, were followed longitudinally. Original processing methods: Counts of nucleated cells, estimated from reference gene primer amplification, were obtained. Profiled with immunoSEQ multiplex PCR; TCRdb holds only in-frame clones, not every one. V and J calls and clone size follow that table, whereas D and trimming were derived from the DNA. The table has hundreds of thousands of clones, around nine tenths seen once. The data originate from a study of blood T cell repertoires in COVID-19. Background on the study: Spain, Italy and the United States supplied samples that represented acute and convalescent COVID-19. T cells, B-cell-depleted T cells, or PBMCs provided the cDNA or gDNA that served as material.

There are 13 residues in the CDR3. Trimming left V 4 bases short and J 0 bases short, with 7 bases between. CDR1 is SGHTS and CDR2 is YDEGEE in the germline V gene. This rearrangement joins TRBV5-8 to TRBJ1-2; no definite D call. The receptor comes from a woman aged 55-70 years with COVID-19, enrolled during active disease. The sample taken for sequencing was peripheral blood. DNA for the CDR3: TGTGCCAGCAGCCTGAGCCCTAACTATGGCTACACCTTC. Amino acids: CASSLSPNYGYTF.